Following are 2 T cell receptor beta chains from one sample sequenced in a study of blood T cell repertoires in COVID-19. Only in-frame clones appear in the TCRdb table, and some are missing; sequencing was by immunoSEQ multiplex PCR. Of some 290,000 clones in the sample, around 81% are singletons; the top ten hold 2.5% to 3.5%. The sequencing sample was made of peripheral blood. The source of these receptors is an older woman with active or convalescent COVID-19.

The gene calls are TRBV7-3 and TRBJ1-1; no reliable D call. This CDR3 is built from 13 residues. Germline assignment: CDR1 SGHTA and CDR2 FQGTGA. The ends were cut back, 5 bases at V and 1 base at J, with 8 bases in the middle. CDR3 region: CASSAGRNTEAFF. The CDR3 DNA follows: TGTGCCAGCAGCGCAGGTAGGAACACTGAAGCTTTCTTT.

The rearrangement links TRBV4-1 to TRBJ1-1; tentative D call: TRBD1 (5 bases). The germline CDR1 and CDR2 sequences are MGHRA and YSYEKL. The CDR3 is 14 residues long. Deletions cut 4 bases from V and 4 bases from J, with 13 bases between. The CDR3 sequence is CASSLGGSGTEAFF. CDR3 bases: TGCGCCAGCAGCCTCGGGGGGTCGGGCACTGAAGCTTTCTTT.